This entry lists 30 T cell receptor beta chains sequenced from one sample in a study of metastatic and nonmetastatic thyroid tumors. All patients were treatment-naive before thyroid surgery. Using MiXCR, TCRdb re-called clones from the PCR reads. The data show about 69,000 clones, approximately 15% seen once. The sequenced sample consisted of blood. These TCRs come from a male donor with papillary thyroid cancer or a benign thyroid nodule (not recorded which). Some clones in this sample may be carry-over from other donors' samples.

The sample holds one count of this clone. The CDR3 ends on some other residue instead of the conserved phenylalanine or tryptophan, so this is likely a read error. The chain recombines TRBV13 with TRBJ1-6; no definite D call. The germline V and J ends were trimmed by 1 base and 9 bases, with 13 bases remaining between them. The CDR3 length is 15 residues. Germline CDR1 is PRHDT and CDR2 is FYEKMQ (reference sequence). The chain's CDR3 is CASSLEVWGSSPLHS. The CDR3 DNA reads TGTGCCAGCAGCTTAGAGGTATGGGGTAGTTCACCCCTCCACTCT.

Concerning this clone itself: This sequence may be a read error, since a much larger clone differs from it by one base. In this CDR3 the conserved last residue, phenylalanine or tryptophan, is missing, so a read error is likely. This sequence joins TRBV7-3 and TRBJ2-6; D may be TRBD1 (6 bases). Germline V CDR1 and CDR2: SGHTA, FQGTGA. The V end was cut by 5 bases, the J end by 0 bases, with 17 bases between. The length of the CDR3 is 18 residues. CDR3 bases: TGTGCCAGCAGCCTTTCTTCGGGACACAACTCTGGGGCCAACGTCCTGACTTTA. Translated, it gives CASSLSSGHNSGANVLTL.

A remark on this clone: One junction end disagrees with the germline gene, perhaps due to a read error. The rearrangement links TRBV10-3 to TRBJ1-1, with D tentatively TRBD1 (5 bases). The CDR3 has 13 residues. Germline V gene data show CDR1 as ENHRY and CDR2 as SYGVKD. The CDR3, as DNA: TGTGCCATCAGTGATGCGACAGTCACTGAAGCTTCCTTT. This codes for CAISDATVTEASF.

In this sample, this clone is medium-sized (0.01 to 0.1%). CDR3 nucleotide sequence: TGTGCCAGTAGTATAGTAATCGGGAACGAGCAGTACTTC. As protein: CASSIVIGNEQYF. The chain couples TRBV19 to TRBJ2-7; a weak D match, TRBD2 (5 bases). The CDR3 runs to 13 residues. Germline V gives CDR1 LNHDA, CDR2 SQIVND (reference sequence). The V gene lost 1 base and the J gene lost 5 bases, with 9 bases spanning the gap.

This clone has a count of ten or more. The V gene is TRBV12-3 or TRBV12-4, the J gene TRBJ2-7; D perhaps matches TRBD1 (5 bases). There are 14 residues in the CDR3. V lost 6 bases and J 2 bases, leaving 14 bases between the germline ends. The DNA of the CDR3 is TGTGCCAGCAGGAATACAGGTTTCCCCTACGAGCAGTACTTC. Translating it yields CASRNTGFPYEQYF.

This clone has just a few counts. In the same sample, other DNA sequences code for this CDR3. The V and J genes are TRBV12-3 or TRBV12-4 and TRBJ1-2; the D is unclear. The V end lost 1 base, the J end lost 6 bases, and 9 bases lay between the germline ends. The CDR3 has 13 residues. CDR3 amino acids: CASSLGGWNGYTF. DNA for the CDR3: TGTGCCAGCAGTTTAGGTGGGTGGAATGGCTACACCTTC.

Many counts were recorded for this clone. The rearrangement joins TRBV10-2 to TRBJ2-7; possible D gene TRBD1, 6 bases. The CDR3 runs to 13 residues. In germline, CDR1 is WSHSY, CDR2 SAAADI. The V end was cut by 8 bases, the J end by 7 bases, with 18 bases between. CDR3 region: CASGGNRVGEQYF. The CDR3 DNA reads TGCGCCAGCGGGGGAAACAGGGTCGGGGAGCAGTACTTC.

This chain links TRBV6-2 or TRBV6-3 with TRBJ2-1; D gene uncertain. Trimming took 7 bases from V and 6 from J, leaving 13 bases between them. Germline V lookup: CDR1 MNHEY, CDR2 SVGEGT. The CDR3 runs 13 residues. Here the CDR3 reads CASIVRVGNEQFF. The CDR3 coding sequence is TGTGCCAGCATCGTAAGGGTAGGCAATGAGCAGTTCTTC.

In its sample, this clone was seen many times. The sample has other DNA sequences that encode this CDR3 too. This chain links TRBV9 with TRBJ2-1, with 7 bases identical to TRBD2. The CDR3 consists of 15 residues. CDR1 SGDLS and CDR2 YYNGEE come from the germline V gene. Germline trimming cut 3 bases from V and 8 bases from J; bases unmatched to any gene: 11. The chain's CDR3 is CASSAGTKSLDEQFF. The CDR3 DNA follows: TGTGCCAGCAGCGCCGGGACTAAATCGCTCGATGAGCAGTTCTTC.

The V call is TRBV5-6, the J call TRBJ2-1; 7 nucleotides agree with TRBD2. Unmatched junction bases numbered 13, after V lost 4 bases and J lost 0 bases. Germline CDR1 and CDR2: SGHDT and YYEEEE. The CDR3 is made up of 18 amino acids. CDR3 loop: CASSLGLSVVGSYNEQFF. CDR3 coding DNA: TGTGCCAGCAGCCTGGGACTATCGGTAGTCGGCTCCTACAATGAGCAGTTCTTC.

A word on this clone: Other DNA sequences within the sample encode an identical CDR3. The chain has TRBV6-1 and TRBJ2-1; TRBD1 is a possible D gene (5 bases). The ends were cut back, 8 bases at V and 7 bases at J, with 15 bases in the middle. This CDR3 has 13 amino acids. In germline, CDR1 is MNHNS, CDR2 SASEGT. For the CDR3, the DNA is TGTGCCAGCTTCCCAGGGTTGGCAAATGAGCAGTTCTTC. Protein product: CASFPGLANEQFF.

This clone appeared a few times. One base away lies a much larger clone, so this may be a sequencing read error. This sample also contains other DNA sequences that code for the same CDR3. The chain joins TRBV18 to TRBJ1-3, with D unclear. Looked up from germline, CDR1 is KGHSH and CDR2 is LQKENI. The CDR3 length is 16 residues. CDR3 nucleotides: TGTGCCAGCTCACCCGGGCTGGGGAACTCTGGAAACACCGTATATTTT. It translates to CASSPGLGNSGNTVYF.

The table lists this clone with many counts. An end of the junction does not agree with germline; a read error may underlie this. The CDR3 spells CASSYGQEWWF. The CDR3 DNA follows: TGTGCCAGCAGTTACGGACAGGAATGGTGGTTT. The chain has TRBV6-6 and TRBJ1-4; 7 bases line up with TRBD1. Germline values: CDR1 MNHNY, CDR2 SVGAGI (reference sequence). The CDR3 sequence is 11 residues long.

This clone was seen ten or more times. As DNA, the CDR3 is TGCAGTGCTAGGGACAGGAACCAAGAGACCCAGTACTTC. Translation: CSARDRNQETQYF. The rearrangement links TRBV20-1 to TRBJ2-5, with 7 bases that match TRBD1. The J segment lost 0 bases and the V segment lost 3 bases, leaving 1 base of the junction unmatched. CDR1 is DFQATT, CDR2 SNEGSKA, per germline (reference sequence). The CDR3 is 13 residues long.

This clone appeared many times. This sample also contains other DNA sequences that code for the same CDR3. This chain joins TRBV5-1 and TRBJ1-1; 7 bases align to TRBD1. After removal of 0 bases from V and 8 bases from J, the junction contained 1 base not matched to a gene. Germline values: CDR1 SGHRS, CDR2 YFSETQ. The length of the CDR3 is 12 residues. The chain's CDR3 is CASSLGDREAFF. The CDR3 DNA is TGCGCCAGCAGCTTGGGGGACAGAGAAGCTTTCTTT.

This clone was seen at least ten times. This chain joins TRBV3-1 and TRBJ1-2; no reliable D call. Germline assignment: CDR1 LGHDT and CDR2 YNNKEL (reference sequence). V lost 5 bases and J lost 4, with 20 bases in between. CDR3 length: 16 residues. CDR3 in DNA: TGTGCCAGCAGCGAAAGTTCCCTTTTAGGGAGCTATGGCTACACCTTC. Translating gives CASSESSLLGSYGYTF.

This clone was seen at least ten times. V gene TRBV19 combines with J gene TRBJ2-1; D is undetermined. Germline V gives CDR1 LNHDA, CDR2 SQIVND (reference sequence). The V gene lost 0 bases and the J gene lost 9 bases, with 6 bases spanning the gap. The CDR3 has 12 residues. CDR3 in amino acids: CASSIDESEQFF. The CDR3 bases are TGTGCCAGTAGTATAGATGAAAGTGAGCAGTTCTTC.

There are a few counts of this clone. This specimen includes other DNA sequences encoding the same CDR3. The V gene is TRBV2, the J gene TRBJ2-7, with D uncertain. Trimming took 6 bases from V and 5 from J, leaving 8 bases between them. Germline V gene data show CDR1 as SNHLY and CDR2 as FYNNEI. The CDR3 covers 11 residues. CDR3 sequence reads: CASSQTDEQYF. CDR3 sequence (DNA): TGTGCCAGCAGCCAAACTGACGAGCAGTACTTC.

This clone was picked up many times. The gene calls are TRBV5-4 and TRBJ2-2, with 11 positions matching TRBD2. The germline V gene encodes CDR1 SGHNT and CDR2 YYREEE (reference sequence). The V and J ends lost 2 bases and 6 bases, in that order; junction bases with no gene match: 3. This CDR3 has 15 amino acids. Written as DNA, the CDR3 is TGTGCCAGCAGCTTAGGACTAGCGGGTTCCGGGGAGCTGTTTTTT. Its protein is CASSLGLAGSGELFF.

The CDR3 reads CASSTWYGNEQFF. As DNA, the CDR3 is TGTGCCAGCAGCACATGGTACGGCAATGAGCAGTTCTTC. This rearrangement joins TRBV6-4 to TRBJ2-1; no clear D. Trimming pared 6 bases from V and 6 bases from J, leaving 12 bases between. The CDR3 is made up of 13 amino acids. Germline V CDR1 and CDR2: MRHNA, SNTAGT.

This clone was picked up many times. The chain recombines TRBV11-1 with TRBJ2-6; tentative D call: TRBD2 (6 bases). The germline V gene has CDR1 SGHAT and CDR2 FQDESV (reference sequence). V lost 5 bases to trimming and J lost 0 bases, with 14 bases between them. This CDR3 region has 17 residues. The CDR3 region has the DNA TGTGCCAGCAGCCTGAGGAGGGGTGGCTCTGGGGCCAACGTCCTGACTTTC. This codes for CASSLRRGGSGANVLTF.

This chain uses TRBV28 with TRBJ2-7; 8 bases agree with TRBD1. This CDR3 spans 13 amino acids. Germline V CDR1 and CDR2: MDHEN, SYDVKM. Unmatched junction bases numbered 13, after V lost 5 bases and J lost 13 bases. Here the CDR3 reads CASSDSDRDSLYV. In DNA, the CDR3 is TGTGCCAGCAGTGATTCGGACAGGGACTCCCTTTACGTC.

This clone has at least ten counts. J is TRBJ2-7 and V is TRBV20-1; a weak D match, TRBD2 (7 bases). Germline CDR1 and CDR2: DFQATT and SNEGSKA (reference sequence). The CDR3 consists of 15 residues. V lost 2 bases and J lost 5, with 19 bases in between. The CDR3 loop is CSARRPARGGHEQYF. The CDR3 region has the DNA TGCAGTGCTAGACGACCCGCGAGGGGGGGACACGAGCAGTACTTC.

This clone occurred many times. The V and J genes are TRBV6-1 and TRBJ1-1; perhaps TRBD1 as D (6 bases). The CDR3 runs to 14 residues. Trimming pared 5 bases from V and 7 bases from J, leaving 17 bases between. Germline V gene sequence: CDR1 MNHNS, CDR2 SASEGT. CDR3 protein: CASSSRLGAYEAFF. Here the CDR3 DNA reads TGTGCCAGCAGTTCTAGATTGGGGGCATATGAAGCTTTCTTT.

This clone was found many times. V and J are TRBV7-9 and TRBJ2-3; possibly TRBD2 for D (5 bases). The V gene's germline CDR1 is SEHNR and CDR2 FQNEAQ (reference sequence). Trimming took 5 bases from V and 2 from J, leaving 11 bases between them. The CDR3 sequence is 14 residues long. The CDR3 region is CASSALLDTDTQYF. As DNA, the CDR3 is TGTGCCAGCAGCGCCCTACTAGACACAGATACGCAGTATTTT.

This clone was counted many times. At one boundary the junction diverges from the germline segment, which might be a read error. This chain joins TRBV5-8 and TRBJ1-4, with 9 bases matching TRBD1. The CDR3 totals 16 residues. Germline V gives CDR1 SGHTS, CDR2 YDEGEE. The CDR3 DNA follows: TGTGCCAGCAGTTCGGGACAGGGAACAACTAATGAAAAACTGTCTTTT. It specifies CASSSGQGTTNEKLSF. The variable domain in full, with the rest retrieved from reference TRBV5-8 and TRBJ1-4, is EAGVTQSPTHLIKTRGQQATLRCSPISGHTSVYWYQQALGLGLQFLLWYDEGEERNRGNFPPRFSGRQFPNYSSELNVNALELEDSALYLCASSSGQGTTNEKLSFGSGTQLSVL.

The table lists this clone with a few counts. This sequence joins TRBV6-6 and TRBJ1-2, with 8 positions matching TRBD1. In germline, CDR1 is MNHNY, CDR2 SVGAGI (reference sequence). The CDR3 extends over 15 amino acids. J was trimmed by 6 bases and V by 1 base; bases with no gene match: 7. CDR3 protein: CASSYYRTGSDGYTF. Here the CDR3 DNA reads TGTGCCAGCAGTTACTACCGGACAGGGAGCGATGGCTACACCTTC.

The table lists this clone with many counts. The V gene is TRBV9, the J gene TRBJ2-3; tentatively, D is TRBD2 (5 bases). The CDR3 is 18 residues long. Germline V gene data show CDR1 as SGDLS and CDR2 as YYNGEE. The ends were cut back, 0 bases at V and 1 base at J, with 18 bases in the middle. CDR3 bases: TGTGCCAGCAGCGTAGGACCTTTAAAGGGAGCGGGCACAGATACGCAGTATTTT. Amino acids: CASSVGPLKGAGTDTQYF.

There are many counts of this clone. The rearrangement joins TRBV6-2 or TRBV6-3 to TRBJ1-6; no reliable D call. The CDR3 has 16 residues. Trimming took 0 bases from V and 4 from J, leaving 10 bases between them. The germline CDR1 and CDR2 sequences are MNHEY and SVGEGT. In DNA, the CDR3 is TGTGCCAGCAGTTACTCGAAGGTTCGGTATAATTCACCCCTCCACTTT. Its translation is CASSYSKVRYNSPLHF.

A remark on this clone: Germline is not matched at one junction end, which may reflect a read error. The CDR3 sequence: CARSLIPGADTQYF. The CDR3 DNA follows: TGTGCCAGAAGCTTAATTCCGGGGGCAGATACACAGTATTTT. The rearrangement links TRBV7-9 to TRBJ2-3; D could derive from TRBD1 or TRBD2 (6 bases each). Germline V gives CDR1 SEHNR, CDR2 FQNEAQ (reference sequence). The CDR3 is made up of 14 amino acids. The complete variable domain, with remaining parts taken from reference TRBV7-9 and TRBJ2-3, reads DTGVSQNPRHKITKRGQNVTFRCDPISEHNRLYWYRQTLGQGPEFLTYFQNEAQLEKSRLLSDRFSAERPKGSFSTLEIQRTEQGDSAMYLCARSLIPGADTQYFGPGTRLTVL.